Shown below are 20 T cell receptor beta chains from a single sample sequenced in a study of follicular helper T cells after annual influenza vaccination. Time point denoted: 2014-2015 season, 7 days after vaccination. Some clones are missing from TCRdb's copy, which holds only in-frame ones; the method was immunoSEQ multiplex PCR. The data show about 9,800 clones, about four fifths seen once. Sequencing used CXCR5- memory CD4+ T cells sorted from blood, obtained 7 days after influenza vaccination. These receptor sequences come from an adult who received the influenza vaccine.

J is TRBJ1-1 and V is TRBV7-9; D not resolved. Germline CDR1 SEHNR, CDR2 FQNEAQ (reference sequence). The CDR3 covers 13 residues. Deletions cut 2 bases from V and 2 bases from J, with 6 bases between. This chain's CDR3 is CASSLTGNTEAFF. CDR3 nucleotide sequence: TGTGCCAGCAGCTTAACGGGAAACACTGAAGCTTTCTTT.

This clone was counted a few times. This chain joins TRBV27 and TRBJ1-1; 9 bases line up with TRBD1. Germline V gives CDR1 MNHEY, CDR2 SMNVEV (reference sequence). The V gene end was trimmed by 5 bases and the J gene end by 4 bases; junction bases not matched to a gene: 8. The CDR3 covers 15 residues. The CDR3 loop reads CASSPRDRETTEAFF. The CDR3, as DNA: TGTGCCAGCAGTCCTCGGGACAGGGAGACCACTGAAGCTTTCTTT.

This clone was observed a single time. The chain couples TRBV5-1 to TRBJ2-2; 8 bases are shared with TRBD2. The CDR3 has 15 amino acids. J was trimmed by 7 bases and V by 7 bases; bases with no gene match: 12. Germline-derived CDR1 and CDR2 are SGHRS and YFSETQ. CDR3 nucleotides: TGCGCCAGCCTACGGGTAGCGGGGCAAAGCGGGGAGCTGTTTTTT. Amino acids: CASLRVAGQSGELFF.

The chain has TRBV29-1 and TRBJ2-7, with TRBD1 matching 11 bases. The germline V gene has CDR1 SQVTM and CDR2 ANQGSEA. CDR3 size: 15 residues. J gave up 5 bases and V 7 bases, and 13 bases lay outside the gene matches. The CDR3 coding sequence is TGCAGCGCTCAGGGGGGACAGGGGGTTCCGAACGAGCAGTACTTC. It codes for CSAQGGQGVPNEQYF.

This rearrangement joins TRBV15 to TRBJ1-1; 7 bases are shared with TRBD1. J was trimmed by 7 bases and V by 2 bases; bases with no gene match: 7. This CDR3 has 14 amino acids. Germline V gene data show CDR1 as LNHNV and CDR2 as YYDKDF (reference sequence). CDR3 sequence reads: CATSRTKGQHEAFF. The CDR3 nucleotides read TGTGCCACCAGCAGAACGAAGGGACAGCATGAAGCTTTCTTT.

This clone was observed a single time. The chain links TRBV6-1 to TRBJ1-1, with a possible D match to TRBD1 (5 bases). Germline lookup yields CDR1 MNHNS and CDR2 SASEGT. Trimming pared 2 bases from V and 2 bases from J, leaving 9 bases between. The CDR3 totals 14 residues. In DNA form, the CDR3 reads TGTGCCAGCAGTGAACAGGGCCTTAACACTGAAGCTTTCTTT. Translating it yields CASSEQGLNTEAFF.

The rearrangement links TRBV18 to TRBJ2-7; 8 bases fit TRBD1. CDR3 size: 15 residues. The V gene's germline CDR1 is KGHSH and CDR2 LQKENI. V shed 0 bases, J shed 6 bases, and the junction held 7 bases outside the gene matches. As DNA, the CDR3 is TGTGCCAGCTCACCACCCGGGGACAGGATAGCCGAGCAGTACTTC. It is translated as CASSPPGDRIAEQYF.

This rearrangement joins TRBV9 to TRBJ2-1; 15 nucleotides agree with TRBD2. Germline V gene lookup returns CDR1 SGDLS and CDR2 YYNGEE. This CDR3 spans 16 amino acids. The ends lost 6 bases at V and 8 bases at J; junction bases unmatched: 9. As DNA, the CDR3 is TGTGCCAGCAAGGGTGGACTAGCGGGGGGGCACGATGAGCAGTTCTTC. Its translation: CASKGGLAGGHDEQFF.

CDR3 residues: CAITAGLAGGSRQYF. DNA of the CDR3: TGTGCCATCACCGCAGGACTAGCGGGGGGTAGTAGGCAGTATTTT. The chain couples TRBV10-3 to TRBJ2-3; 14 nucleotides agree with TRBD2. The germline CDR1 and CDR2 sequences are ENHRY and SYGVKD. J was trimmed by 11 bases and V by 7 bases; bases with no gene match: 11. The CDR3 totals 15 residues.

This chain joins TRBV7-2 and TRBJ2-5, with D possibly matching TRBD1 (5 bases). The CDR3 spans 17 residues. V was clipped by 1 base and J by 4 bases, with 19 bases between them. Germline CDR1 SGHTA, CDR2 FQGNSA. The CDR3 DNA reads TGTGCCAGCAGCTTAGAAGGGGTGGGCGCAGTATCAGAGACCCAGTACTTC. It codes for CASSLEGVGAVSETQYF.

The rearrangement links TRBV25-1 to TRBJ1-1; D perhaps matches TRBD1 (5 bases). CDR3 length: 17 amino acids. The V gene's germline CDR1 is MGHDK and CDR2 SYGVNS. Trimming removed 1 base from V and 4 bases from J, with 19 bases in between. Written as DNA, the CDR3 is TGTGCCAGCAGTGAATTCCTCCAGGGTATGGGGAGCACTGAAGCTTTCTTT. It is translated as CASSEFLQGMGSTEAFF.

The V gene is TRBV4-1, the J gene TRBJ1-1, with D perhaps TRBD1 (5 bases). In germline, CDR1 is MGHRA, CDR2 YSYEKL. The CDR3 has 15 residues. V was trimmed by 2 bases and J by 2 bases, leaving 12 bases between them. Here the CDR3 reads CASSQIRTRNTEAFF. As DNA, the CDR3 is TGCGCCAGCAGCCAAATCCGGACACGAAACACTGAAGCTTTCTTT.

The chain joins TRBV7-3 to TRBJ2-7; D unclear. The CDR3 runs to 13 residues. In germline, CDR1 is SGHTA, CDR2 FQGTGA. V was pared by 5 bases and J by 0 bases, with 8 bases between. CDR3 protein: CASSVQDSYEQYF. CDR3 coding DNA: TGTGCCAGCAGCGTCCAGGACTCCTACGAGCAGTACTTC.

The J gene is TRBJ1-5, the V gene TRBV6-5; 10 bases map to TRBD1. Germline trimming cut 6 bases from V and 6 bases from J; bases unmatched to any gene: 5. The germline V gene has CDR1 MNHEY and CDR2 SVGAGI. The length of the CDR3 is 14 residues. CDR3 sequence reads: CASRTGQGSQPQHF. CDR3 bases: TGTGCCAGCAGGACGGGACAGGGGAGTCAGCCCCAGCATTTT.

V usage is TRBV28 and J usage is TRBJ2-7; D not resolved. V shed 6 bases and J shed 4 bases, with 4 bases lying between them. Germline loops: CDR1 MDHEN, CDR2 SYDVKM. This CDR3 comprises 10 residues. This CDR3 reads CASSQYEQYF. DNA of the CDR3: TGTGCCAGCAGCCAGTACGAGCAGTACTTC.

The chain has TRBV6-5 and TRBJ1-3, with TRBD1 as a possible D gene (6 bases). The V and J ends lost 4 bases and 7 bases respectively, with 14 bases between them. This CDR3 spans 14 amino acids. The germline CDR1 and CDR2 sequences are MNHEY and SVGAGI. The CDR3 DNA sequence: TGTGCCAGCAGTTGGGGCAGGGGTATGAACACCATATATTTT. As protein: CASSWGRGMNTIYF.

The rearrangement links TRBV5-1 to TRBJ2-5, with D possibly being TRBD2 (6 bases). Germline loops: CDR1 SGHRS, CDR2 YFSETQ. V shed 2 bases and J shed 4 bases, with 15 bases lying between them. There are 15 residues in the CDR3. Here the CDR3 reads CASSFSSGRGETQYF. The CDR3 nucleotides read TGCGCCAGCAGCTTCAGTAGCGGACGGGGAGAGACCCAGTACTTC.

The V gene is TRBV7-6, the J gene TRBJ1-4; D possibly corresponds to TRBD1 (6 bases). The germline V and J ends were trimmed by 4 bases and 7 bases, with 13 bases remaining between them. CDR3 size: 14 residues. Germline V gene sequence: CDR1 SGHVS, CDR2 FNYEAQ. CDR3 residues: CASSSDEGVEKLFF. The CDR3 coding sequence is TGTGCCAGCAGCTCCGACGAGGGGGTTGAAAAACTGTTTTTT.

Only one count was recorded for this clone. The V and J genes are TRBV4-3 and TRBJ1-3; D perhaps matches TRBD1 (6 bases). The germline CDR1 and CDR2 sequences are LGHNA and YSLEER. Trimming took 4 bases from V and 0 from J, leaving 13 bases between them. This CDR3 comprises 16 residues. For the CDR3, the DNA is TGCGCCAGCAGCCCCTTAGGGGGGATCTCTGGAAACACCATATATTTT. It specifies CASSPLGGISGNTIYF.

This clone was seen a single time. In DNA form, the CDR3 reads TGTGCCAGCAGTTCAGGGGGGACAGGGGACTACGAGCAGTACTTC. As protein: CASSSGGTGDYEQYF. This chain links TRBV27 with TRBJ2-7; 10 bases fit TRBD1. The CDR3 consists of 15 residues. V lost 4 bases and J lost 3; bases outside the gene matches: 6. Germline V gene sequence: CDR1 MNHEY, CDR2 SMNVEV (reference sequence).